This entry lists 9 T cell receptor beta chains sequenced from one sample in a study of T cells in women clearing cervical HPV infection. Profiled with immunoSEQ multiplex PCR; TCRdb holds only in-frame clones, not every one. The sample totals under 45,000 clones. The sequencing sample was made of blood buffy coat. The receptor source for this set is a woman between 18 and 70 years old with a cervical HPV16 infection that either progressed to CIN3+ or cleared (not recorded which).

CDR3 in amino acids: CASSSPGSYDYTF. CDR3 DNA, as far as it was read: TGTGCCAGCAGCTCCCCGGGGTCCTACGAC. The rearrangement uses TRBV7-9 and TRBJ1-2; D call uncertain. The CDR3 extends 3 residues past the end of the read, so its final part is completed from the germline J gene. The CDR3 has 13 residues. Germline-derived CDR1 and CDR2 are SEHNR and FQNEAQ (reference sequence).

About this clone itself: Read coverage stops 3 residues before the CDR3 terminus; the germline J gene supplies the remainder. The chain uses TRBV20-1 and TRBJ2-3; possible D gene TRBD1, 5 bases. The CDR3 runs 15 residues. V lost 0 bases, J lost 1 base, and 11 bases lay in between. CDR1 and CDR2 from the germline V gene are DFQATT and SNEGSKA (reference sequence). The CDR3 bases that were read are TGCAGTGCTAGAGATCCTAGGGGCCGCACAGATACG. This sequence encodes CSARDPRGRTDT. The CDR3 in its entirety is CSARDPRGRTDTQYF.

Points on this clone: Read coverage stops 3 residues before the CDR3 terminus; the germline J gene supplies the remainder. This chain uses TRBV5-6 with TRBJ2-4; D unresolved. Germline CDR1 SGHDT, CDR2 YYEEEE. Trimming left V 0 bases short and J 3 bases short, with 7 bases between. The CDR3 is made up of 14 amino acids. CDR3 amino acids: CASSLGPGKNIQYF. CDR3 DNA, as far as it was read: TGTGCCAGCAGCTTGGGTCCCGGCAAAAACATT.

As for this clone: From the germline J gene comes the end of the CDR3, since the read stops 3 residues before it. V gene TRBV5-5 combines with J gene TRBJ1-5; D possibly corresponds to TRBD1 (6 bases). The CDR3 has 15 amino acids. V lost 4 bases and J 7 bases, leaving 18 bases between the germline ends. Germline lookup yields CDR1 SGHKS and CDR2 YYEKEE (reference sequence). CDR3 DNA (partial): TGTGCCAGCAGCGCAAACCAGGGGCTGGGGCAGCCC. This codes for CASSANQGLGQP. The full CDR3 reads CASSANQGLGQPQHF. Combining the CDR3 with reference TRBV5-5 and TRBJ1-5 gives the whole variable domain DAGVTQSPTHLIKTRGQQVTLRCSPISGHKSVSWYQQVLGQGPQFIFQYYEKEERGRGNFPDRFSARQFPNYSSELNVNALLLGDSALYLCASSANQGLGQPQHFGDGTRLSIL.

As concerns this clone: The CDR3 goes on 3 residues after the read ends, and that part is filled in from the germline J gene. The chain has TRBV30 and TRBJ1-2; a weak D match, TRBD1 (5 bases). CDR1 GTSNPN and CDR2 SVGIG come from the germline V gene (reference sequence). V gave up 0 bases and J gave up 1 base, with 6 bases separating them. This CDR3 has 13 amino acids. The CDR3 DNA, read in part, is TGTGCCTGGAGTGTAGGGGATAACTATGGC. Translation gives CAWSVGDNYG. The full CDR3 protein is CAWSVGDNYGYTF.

With regard to this clone: Read coverage stops 3 residues before the CDR3 terminus; the germline J gene supplies the remainder. The chain employs TRBV19 and TRBJ2-1; D is unclear. Trimming cost V 3 bases and J 4 bases, with 13 bases left between them. The CDR3 length is 15 residues. CDR1 is LNHDA, CDR2 SQIVND, per germline (reference sequence). The CDR3 spells CASSISVEGYNEQFF. The part of the CDR3 DNA that was read is TGTGCCAGTAGTATCTCGGTAGAAGGGTACAATGAG.

Concerning this clone itself: With the read ending 3 residues before the CDR3 end, the germline J gene is used to fill in that end. The chain recombines TRBV5-4 with TRBJ2-7; D not certain. Trimming took 4 bases from V and 6 from J, leaving 11 bases between them. This CDR3 is 12 amino acids long. The germline V gene has CDR1 SGHNT and CDR2 YYREEE (reference sequence). The DNA read from the CDR3 is TGTGCCAGCAGCCGCCAGACTTCCGAG. Its translation: CASSRQTSE. The full CDR3 protein is CASSRQTSEQYF. The whole variable domain, filled in from reference TRBV5-4 and TRBJ2-7, reads ETGVTQSPTHLIKTRGQQVTLRCSSQSGHNTVSWYQQALGQGPQFIFQYYREEENGRGNFPPRFSGLQFPNYSSELNVNALELDDSALYLCASSRQTSEQYFGPGTRLTVT.

As for this clone: The observed sequence ends 3 residues before the CDR3 terminus, with the missing tail filled in from the germline J gene. V usage is TRBV30 and J usage is TRBJ1-3; D unclear. The germline CDR1 and CDR2 sequences are GTSNPN and SVGIG (reference sequence). V lost 4 bases to trimming and J lost 1 base, with 17 bases between them. The CDR3 length is 16 residues. Partial CDR3 DNA: TGTGCCTGGACTCATTCGCTCCCTAATTCTGGAAACACC. Its translation is CAWTHSLPNSGNT. The full-length CDR3 reads as CAWTHSLPNSGNTIYF.

Details on this clone: The read ends 3 residues early relative to the CDR3; the germline J gene fills the gap. The chain carries TRBV20-1 and TRBJ2-7; TRBD1 might be the D (6 bases). V gave up 4 bases and J gave up 4 bases, with 17 bases separating them. The CDR3 sequence is 14 residues long. CDR1 and CDR2 from the germline V gene are DFQATT and SNEGSKA (reference sequence). CDR3 sequence reads: CSAIFVDSTYEQYF. The CDR3 bases that were read are TGCAGTGCTATCTTTGTGGACAGCACGTACGAG.